This T cell receptor (beta chain) was recovered during a study of cytomegalovirus exposure and HLA in healthy donors. The PCR made use of 60 Vbeta and 13 Jbeta primers. Libraries were prepared by immunoSEQ multiplex PCR; TCRdb keeps only in-frame clonotypes and omits some of them. The profile shows approximately 200,000 clones, roughly 80% of them singletons. The CDR3 sequence is 14 residues long. Germline CDR1 and CDR2: SGHNT and YYREEE (reference sequence). The V gene lost 4 bases and the J gene lost 8 bases, with 15 bases spanning the gap. Material: PBMCs. The chain joins TRBV5-4 to TRBJ1-4; a possible D gene is TRBD1 (6 bases). The TCR comes from a woman under 30 in good health and CMV-seronegative. For the CDR3, the DNA is TGTGCCAGCAGCCGCAGGGGCCCAGGGGAAAAACTGTTTTTT. Its protein is CASSRRGPGEKLFF.